This is a list of T cell receptor beta chains from one sample in a study of T cell clones after liver transplantation. The assay was immunoSEQ multiplex PCR, and TCRdb's table has in-frame clones only and misses some. The sample contains some 59,000 clones, around 70% of which appear only once. The specimen comprised CD4+ T cells from blood, sampled at the 22-month timepoint. The receptors here all came from a human patient who received a liver transplant. Some T cells may possibly be graft donor cells. CDR3s include the opening cysteine and the closing phenylalanine or tryptophan. The D gene is left open where the match is weak. Clone size, where shown, is once, few, many, or a class for clones that have expanded.

>NA|few|TRBV19|TRBJ2-7
TGTGCCAGTAGTTACCAAGGGGGATACGAGCAGTACTTC
CASSYQGGYEQYF
>NA|NA|TRBV2|TRBJ2-3
TGTGCCAGCAGACCCGGACAGCTCACAGATACGCAGTATTTT
CASRPGQLTDTQYF
>NA|NA|TRBV2|TRBJ2-2
TGTGCCAGCAGCCAAATCAAATGGGAACAGACAATTGACACCGGGGAGCTGTTTTTT
CASSQIKWEQTIDTGELFF
>NA|NA|TRBV11-3|TRBJ2-1
TGTGCCAGCAGCTTAGGGGAGGAACAGTTCTTC
CASSLGEEQFF
>NA|NA|TRBV7-9|TRBJ1-1
TGTGCCAGCATGGACACCGGCTCGAACACTGAAGCTTTCTTT
CASMDTGSNTEAFF
>NA|NA|TRBV7-2|TRBJ2-2
TGTGCCAGCAGCTTACGACAGGGAGGGCACACCGGGGAGCTGTTTTTT
CASSLRQGGHTGELFF
>TRBD1|NA|TRBV19|TRBJ1-4
TGTGCCAGTAAGGCCAGGGGGCAGGCGACTAATGAAAAACTGTTTTTT
CASKARGQATNEKLFF
>NA|once|TRBV28|TRBJ1-4
TGTGCCAGCAGTTCGCTTGGACAGACGAACGAAAAACTGTTTTTT
CASSSLGQTNEKLFF
>NA|NA|TRBV11-2|TRBJ1-4
TGTGCCAGCAGCGGCGGGGGGGTATTCGAGGAAAAACTGTTTTTT
CASSGGGVFEEKLFF
>TRBD2|NA|TRBV7-9|TRBJ2-2
TGTGCCAGCAGCTCTGCTTCGGGGGGGCCTACCGGGGAGCTGTTTTTT
CASSSASGGPTGELFF
>NA|few|TRBV7-9|TRBJ2-7
TGTGCCAGCAGCTTAGAAGCCTACGAGCAGTACTTC
CASSLEAYEQYF
>NA|NA|TRBV5-8|TRBJ2-6
TGTGCCAGCAGCTTGATCACCCCTGGGGCCAACGTCCTGACTTTC
CASSLITPGANVLTF
>TRBD1|NA|TRBV6-1|TRBJ1-4
TGTGCCAGCACGGACAGGGGGCGCGGGAAACTGTTTTTT
CASTDRGRGKLFF
>NA|NA|TRBV11-2|TRBJ2-2
TGTGCCAGCAGCACGGAACCGGGGTACACCGGGGAGCTGTTTTTT
CASSTEPGYTGELFF
>NA|NA|TRBV7-2|TRBJ1-2
TGTGCCAGCAGCCCGGATGGCAACTATGGCTACACCTTC
CASSPDGNYGYTF
>TRBD2|once|TRBV6-1|TRBJ2-4
TGTGCCAGCAGTGAAGTGCGGGGGGGCAAAAACATTCAGTACTTC
CASSEVRGGKNIQYF
>NA|few|TRBV7-6|TRBJ1-5
TGTGCCAGCAGCTTAGAGCGGACAGATAGCAATCAGCCCCAGCATTTT
CASSLERTDSNQPQHF
>NA|NA|TRBV7-2|TRBJ1-1
TGTGCCAGCAGCCCCCTCGCGAACACTGAAGCTTTCTTT
CASSPLANTEAFF
>NA|NA|TRBV6-5|TRBJ1-2
TGTGCCAGCAGTTTCACACAGGCCTTCTATGGCTACACCTTC
CASSFTQAFYGYTF
>TRBD2|NA|TRBV7-3|TRBJ2-1
TGTGCCAGCAGCGATGTAGCGGGAGGAGCTTCACAGTTCTTC
CASSDVAGGASQFF
>TRBD1|NA|TRBV4-1|TRBJ1-4
TGCGCCAGCAGCCAAACAGGGGGTCGAAGTGAAAAACTGTTTTTT
CASSQTGGRSEKLFF
>NA|NA|TRBV7-9|TRBJ1-4
TGTGCCAGCAGCTGGGACGTTGAAAAACTGTTTTTT
CASSWDVEKLFF
>NA|few|TRBV27|TRBJ2-2
TGTGCCAGCAGTTTAGGGCAGGGGAAAGGCACCGGGGAGCTGTTTTTT
CASSLGQGKGTGELFF
>TRBD2|NA|TRBV27|TRBJ2-3
TGTGCCAGCAGGAGCGGGGGGATGGCAGATACGCAGTATTTT
CASRSGGMADTQYF
>NA|few|TRBV9|TRBJ2-1
TGTGCCAGCCCCCCGCGGGGAAGCCTAAATGAGCAGTTCTTC
CASPPRGSLNEQFF
>NA|NA|TRBV19|TRBJ1-5
TGTGCCAGTGGCCCCGACAAACAGCCCCAGCATTTT
CASGPDKQPQHF
>TRBD1|NA|TRBV28|TRBJ1-2
TGTGCCAGCAGGCCGCTTCGACAGGGGGGAACCAGGGGCTACACCTTC
CASRPLRQGGTRGYTF
>NA|NA|TRBV5-7|TRBJ2-1
TGTGCCAGCAGCACTGGAGGTATCAATGAGCAGTTCTTC
CASSTGGINEQFF
>TRBD1|NA|TRBV10-1|TRBJ2-7
TGCGCCAGCAGTGAGGGAGGACAGGGCAACGAGCAGTACTTC
CASSEGGQGNEQYF
>NA|NA|TRBV2|TRBJ1-6
TGTGCCAGCAGCCCGATGGAACTGACAGATTCACCCCTCCACTTT
CASSPMELTDSPLHF
>NA|NA|TRBV6-5|TRBJ2-1
TGTGCCAGCAGTTACTATGGAGGATACAATGAGCAGTTCTTC
CASSYYGGYNEQFF
>TRBD1|NA|TRBV6-5|TRBJ1-5
TGTGCCAGCAGGTCCGGGACAGGAAATCAGCCCCAGCATTTT
CASRSGTGNQPQHF
>NA|few|TRBV12-2|TRBJ2-7
TGTGCAAGTCGCTTACGTCGACCGAACGGGGGCCCCCTTTCCTACGAGCAGTACTTC
CASRLRRPNGGPLSYEQYF
>NA|NA|TRBV5-1|TRBJ1-6
TGCGCCAGCAGCTTGAGTGTCTCCTATAATTCACCCCTCCACTTT
CASSLSVSYNSPLHF
>NA|NA|TRBV6-1|TRBJ2-7
TGTGCCAGCAGTCTCCGGGACTGGGACTACGAGCAGTACTTC
CASSLRDWDYEQYF
>TRBD2|NA|TRBV2|TRBJ2-3
TGTGCCAGCAGTGAACTAGGGACTAGCGGGGGTAGCACAGATACGCAGTATTTT
CASSELGTSGGSTDTQYF
>TRBD1|NA|TRBV6-5|TRBJ1-6
TGTGCCAGCAGTGGAAGACAGGGAGGGAATTCACCCCTCCACTTT
CASSGRQGGNSPLHF
>NA|NA|TRBV7-3|TRBJ2-6
TGTGCCAGCAGCCCTTACCAAGCCTCTGGGGCCAACGTCCTGACTTTC
CASSPYQASGANVLTF
>TRBD1|NA|TRBV2|TRBJ2-3
TGTGCCAGCAACCGGGACAGAACAGATACGCAGTATTTT
CASNRDRTDTQYF
>NA|NA|TRBV27|TRBJ2-7
TGTGCCAGCAGACCTGGGGGCTCCTACGAGCAGTACTTC
CASRPGGSYEQYF
>NA|once|TRBV25-1|TRBJ1-2
TGTGCCAGCAGTGCGGACTTTAACTATGGCTACACCTTC
CASSADFNYGYTF
>TRBD2|once|TRBV4-1|TRBJ2-7
TGCGCCAGCAGCCAAGAACTAGCGGGGGCCAAGGAGCAGTACTTC
CASSQELAGAKEQYF
>NA|NA|TRBV6-6|TRBJ1-3
TGTGCCAGCAGTTTCACTAGCTCTGGAAACACCATATATTTT
CASSFTSSGNTIYF
>TRBD1|once|TRBV7-2|TRBJ2-1
TGTGCCAGCAGCTTGGAACGACAGGGTGAGCAGTTCTTC
CASSLERQGEQFF
>TRBD2|once|TRBV7-3|TRBJ2-3
TGTGCCAGCAGCTTATTAGCGGGGGGCACAGATACGCAGTATTTT
CASSLLAGGTDTQYF
>NA|NA|TRBV28|TRBJ2-1
TGTGCCAGCAGTTTTTCTGGAAACATCTACAATGAGCAGTTCTTC
CASSFSGNIYNEQFF
>NA|NA|TRBV23-1|TRBJ2-7
TGCGCCAGCAGTCAATTCAGGCCGGACAGAATTGCCTACGAGCAGTACTTC
CASSQFRPDRIAYEQYF
>TRBD1|NA|TRBV7-9|TRBJ2-2
TGTGCCAGCAGCTGGCAGGGGGACACCGGGGAGCTGTTTTTT
CASSWQGDTGELFF
>NA|NA|TRBV28|TRBJ1-5
TGTGCCAGCACAATTAAGCCTTATAGCAATCAGCCCCAGCATTTT
CASTIKPYSNQPQHF
>NA|NA|TRBV27|TRBJ2-2
TGTGCCAGCAGTTACGTTGCTACCGGGGAGCTGTTTTTT
CASSYVATGELFF
>NA|NA|TRBV10-2|TRBJ1-2
TGCGCCAGCAGTGACAGGAGGGGATCCGTCTATGGCTACACCTTC
CASSDRRGSVYGYTF
>TRBD1|NA|TRBV2|TRBJ1-6
TGTGCCAGCAGTGAGACCGGGACAGGCCAAAATTCACCCCTCCACTTT
CASSETGTGQNSPLHF
>NA|NA|TRBV7-8|TRBJ1-1
TGTGCCAGCAGCTTTAATCGGCAGCTTAACACTGAAGCTTTCTTT
CASSFNRQLNTEAFF
>NA|NA|TRBV28|TRBJ1-5
TGTGCCAGCAAAAGGGCGGGGGGCGGACAGCCCCAGCATTTT
CASKRAGGGQPQHF
>NA|NA|TRBV4-1|TRBJ1-5
TGCGCCAGCAGTCGTTTGGGGCTCGGGCAGCCCCAGCATTTT
CASSRLGLGQPQHF